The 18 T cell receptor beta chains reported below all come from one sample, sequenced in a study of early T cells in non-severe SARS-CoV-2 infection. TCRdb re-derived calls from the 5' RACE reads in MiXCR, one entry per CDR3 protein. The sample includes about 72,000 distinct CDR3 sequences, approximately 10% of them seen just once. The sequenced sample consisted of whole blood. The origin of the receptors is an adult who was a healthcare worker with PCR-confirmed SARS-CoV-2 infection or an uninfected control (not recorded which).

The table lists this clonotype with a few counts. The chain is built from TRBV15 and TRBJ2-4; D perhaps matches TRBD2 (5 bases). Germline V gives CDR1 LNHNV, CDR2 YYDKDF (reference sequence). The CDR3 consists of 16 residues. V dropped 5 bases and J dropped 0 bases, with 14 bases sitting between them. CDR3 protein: CATSPSGALAKNIQYF. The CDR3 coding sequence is TGTGCCACCAGCCCCAGCGGAGCACTAGCCAAAAACATTCAGTACTTC. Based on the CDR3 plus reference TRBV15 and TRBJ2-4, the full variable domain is DAMVIQNPRYQVTQFGKPVTLSCSQTLNHNVMYWYQQKSSQAPKLLFHYYDKDFNNEADTPDNFQSRRPNTSFCFLDIRSPGLGDTAMYLCATSPSGALAKNIQYFGAGTRLSVL.

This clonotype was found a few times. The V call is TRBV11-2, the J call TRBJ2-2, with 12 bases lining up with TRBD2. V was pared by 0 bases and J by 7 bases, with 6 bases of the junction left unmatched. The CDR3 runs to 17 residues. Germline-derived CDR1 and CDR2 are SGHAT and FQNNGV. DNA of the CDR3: TGTGCCAGCAGCTTAGACCTAGCGGGAGGGCCGAGCGGGGAGCTGTTTTTT. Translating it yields CASSLDLAGGPSGELFF.

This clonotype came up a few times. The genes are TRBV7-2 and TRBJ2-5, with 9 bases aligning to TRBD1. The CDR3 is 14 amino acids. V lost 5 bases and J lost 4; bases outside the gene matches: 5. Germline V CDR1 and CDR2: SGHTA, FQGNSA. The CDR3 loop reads CASSPVTGGETQYF. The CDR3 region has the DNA TGTGCCAGCAGCCCTGTGACAGGGGGAGAGACCCAGTACTTC.

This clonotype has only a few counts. The CDR3: CATVTSSSYEQYF. CDR3 nucleotides: TGTGCCACTGTGACTAGCAGCTCCTACGAGCAGTACTTC. The chain joins TRBV6-9 to TRBJ2-7; the match to TRBD2 covers 7 bases. Trimming at V came to 10 bases and at J to 0 bases, leaving 6 bases not matched to a gene. The V gene's germline CDR1 is MNHGY and CDR2 SVAAGI. The CDR3 sequence is 13 residues long.

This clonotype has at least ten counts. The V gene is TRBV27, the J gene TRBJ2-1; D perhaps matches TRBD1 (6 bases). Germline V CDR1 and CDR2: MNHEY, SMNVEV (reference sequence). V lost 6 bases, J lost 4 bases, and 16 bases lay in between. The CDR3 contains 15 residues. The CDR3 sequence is CASSPGQGSYNEQFF. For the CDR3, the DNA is TGTGCCAGCAGCCCGGGGCAGGGGTCTTACAATGAGCAGTTCTTC.

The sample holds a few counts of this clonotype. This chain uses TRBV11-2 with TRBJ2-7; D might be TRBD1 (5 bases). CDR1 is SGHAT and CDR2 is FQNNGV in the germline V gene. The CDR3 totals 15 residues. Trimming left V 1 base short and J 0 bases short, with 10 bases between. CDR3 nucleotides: TGTGCCAGCAGCTTAGCCCTGGACAACTCCTACGAGCAGTACTTC. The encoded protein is CASSLALDNSYEQYF.

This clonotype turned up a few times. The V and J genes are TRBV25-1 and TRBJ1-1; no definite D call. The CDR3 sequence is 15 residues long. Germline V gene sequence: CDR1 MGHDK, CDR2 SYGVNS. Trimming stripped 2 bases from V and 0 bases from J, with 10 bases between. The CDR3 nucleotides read TGTGCCAGCAGTGAAATAGACACGCTGAACACTGAAGCTTTCTTT. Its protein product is CASSEIDTLNTEAFF.

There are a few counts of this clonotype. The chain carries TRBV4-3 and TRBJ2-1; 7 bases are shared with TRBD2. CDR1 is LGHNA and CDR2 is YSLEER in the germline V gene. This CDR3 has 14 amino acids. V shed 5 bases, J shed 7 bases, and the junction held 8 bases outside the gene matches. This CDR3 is CASSSRVGRNEQFF. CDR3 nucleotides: TGCGCCAGCAGCTCCAGGGTCGGGAGGAATGAGCAGTTCTTC.

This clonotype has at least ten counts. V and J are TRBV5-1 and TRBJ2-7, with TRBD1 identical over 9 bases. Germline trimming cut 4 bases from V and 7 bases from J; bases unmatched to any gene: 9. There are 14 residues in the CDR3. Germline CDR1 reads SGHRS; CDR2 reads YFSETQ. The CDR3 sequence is CASSEPGQGFEQYF. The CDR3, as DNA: TGCGCCAGCAGCGAACCGGGACAGGGCTTTGAGCAGTACTTC.

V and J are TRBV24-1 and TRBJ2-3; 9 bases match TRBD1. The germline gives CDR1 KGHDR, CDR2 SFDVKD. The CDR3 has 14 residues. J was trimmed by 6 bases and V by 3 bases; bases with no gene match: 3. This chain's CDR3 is CATSDPDRGDTQYF. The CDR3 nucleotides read TGTGCCACCAGTGATCCAGACAGGGGGGATACGCAGTATTTT.

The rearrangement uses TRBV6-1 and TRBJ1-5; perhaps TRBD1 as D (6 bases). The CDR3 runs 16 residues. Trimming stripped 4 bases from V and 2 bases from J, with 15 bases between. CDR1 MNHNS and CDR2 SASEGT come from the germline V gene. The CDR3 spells CASSAPIAGGNQPQHF. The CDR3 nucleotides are TGTGCCAGCAGTGCCCCCATCGCAGGGGGCAATCAGCCCCAGCATTTT.

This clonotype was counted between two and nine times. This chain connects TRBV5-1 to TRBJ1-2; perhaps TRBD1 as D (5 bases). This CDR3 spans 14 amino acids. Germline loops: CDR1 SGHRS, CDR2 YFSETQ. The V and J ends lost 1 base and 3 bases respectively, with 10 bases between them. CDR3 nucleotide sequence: TGCGCCAGCAGCTTGACCGGGACGGACTATGGCTACACCTTC. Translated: CASSLTGTDYGYTF.

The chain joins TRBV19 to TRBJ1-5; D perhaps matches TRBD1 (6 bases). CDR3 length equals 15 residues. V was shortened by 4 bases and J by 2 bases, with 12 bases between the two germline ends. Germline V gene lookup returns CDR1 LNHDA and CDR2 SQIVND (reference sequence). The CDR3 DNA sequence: TGTGCCAGTAGTAACGGGGGGCCTGGCAATCAGCCCCAGCATTTT. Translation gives CASSNGGPGNQPQHF.

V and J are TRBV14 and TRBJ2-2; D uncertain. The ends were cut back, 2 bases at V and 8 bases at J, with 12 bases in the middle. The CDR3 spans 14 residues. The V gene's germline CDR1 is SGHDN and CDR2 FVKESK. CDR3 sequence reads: CASSQRMSSGELFF. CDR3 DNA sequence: TGTGCCAGCAGCCAACGAATGAGCTCGGGGGAGCTGTTTTTT.

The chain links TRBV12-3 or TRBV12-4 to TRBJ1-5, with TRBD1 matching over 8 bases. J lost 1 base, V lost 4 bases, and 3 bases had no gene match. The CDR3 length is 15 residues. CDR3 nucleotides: TGTGCCAGCAGTTCGAGACAGGGGAGCAATCAGCCCCAGCATTTT. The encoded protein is CASSSRQGSNQPQHF.

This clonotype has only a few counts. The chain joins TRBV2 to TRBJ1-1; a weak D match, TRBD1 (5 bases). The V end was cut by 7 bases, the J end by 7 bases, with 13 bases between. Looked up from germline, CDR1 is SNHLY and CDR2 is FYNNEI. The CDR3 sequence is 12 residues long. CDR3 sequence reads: CASNRQPSEAFF. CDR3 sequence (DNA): TGTGCCAGCAATAGACAGCCGAGTGAAGCTTTCTTT.

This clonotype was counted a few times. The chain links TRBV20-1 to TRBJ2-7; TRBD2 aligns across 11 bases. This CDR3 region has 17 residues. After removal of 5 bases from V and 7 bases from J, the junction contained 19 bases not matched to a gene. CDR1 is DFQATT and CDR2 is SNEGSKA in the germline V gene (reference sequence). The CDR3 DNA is TGCAGTGCTCTGGGGGTACTAGCGGGAGATTTCCGGGGAGAGCAGTACTTC. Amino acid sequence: CSALGVLAGDFRGEQYF.

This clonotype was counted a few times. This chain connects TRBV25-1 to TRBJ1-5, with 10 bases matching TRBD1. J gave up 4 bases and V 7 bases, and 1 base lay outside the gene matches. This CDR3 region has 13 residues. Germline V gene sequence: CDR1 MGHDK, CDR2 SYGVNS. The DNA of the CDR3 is TGTGCCAGCACGGACAGGGGGAATCAGCCCCAGCATTTT. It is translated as CASTDRGNQPQHF.